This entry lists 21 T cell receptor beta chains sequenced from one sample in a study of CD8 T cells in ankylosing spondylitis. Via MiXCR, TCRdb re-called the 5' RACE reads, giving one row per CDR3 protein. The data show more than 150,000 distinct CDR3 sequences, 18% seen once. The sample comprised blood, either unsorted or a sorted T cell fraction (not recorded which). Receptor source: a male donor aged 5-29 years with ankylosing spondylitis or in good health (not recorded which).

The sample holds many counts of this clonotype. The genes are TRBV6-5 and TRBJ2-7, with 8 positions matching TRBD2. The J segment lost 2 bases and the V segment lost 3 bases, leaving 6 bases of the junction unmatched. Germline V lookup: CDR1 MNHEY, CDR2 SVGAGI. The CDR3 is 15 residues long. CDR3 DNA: TGTGCCAGCAGTTATCATTCGGGAGGGACCTACGAGCAGTACTTC. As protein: CASSYHSGGTYEQYF.

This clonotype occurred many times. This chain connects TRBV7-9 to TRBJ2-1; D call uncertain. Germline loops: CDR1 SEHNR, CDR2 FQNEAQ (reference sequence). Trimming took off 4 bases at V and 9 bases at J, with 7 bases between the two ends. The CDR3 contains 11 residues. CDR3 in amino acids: CASSSRREQFF. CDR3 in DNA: TGTGCCAGCAGCTCTAGGCGTGAGCAGTTCTTC.

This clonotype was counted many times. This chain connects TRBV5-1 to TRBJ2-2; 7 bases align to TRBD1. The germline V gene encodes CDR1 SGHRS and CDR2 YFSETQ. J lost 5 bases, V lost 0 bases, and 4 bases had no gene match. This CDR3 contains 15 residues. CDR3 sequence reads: CASSLGQGPTGELFF. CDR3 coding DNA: TGCGCCAGCAGCTTGGGACAGGGCCCGACCGGGGAGCTGTTTTTT.

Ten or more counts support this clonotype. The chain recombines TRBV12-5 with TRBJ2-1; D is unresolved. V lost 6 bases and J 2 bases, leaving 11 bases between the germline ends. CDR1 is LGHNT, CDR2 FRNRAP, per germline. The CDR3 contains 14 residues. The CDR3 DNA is TGTGCTAGTGGGGGCCCGTCCCCCTACAATGAGCAGTTCTTC. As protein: CASGGPSPYNEQFF.

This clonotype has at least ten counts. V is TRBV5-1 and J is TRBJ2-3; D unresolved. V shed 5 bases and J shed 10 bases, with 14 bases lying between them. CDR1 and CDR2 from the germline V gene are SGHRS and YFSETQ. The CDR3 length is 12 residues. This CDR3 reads CASSGDQSAQYF. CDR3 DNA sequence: TGCGCCAGCAGTGGGGATCAGTCTGCGCAGTATTTT. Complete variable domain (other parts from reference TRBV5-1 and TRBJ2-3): KAGVTQTPRYLIKTRGQQVTLSCSPISGHRSVSWYQQTPGQGLQFLFEYFSETQRNKGNFPGRFSGRQFSNSRSEMNVSTLELGDSALYLCASSGDQSAQYFGPGTRLTVL.

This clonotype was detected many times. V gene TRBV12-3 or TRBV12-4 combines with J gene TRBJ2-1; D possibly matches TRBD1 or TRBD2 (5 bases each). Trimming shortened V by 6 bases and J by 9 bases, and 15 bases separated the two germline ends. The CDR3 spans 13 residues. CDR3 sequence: CASRQAGDSEQFF. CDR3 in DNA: TGTGCCAGCAGGCAGGCGGGCGACAGTGAGCAGTTCTTC.

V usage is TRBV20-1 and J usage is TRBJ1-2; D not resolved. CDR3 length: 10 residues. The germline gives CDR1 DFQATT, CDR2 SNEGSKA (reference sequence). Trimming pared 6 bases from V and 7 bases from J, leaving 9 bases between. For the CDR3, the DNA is TGCAGTGCCCCCCTTTTTGGCTACACCTTC. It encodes CSAPLFGYTF.

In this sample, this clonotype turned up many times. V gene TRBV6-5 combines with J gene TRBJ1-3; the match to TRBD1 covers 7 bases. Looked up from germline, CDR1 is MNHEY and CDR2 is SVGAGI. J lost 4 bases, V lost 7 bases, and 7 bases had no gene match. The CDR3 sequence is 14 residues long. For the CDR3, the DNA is TGTGCCAGCATTGAGGGGGCCTTGGGAAACACCATATATTTT. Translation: CASIEGALGNTIYF.

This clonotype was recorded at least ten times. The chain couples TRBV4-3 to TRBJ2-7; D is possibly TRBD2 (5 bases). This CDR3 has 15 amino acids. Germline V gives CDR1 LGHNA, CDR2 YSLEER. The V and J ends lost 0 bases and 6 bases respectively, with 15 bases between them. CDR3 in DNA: TGCGCCAGCAGCCAAGATCCGAGGGCAGCTGGCGAGCAGTACTTC. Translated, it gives CASSQDPRAAGEQYF.

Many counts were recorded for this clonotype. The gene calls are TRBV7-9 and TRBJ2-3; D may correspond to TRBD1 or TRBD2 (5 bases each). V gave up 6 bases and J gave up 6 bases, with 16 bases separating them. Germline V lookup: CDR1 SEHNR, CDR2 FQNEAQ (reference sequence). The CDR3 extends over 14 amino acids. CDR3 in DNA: TGTGCCAGCAGTAACCCGGGGCGCGGGGATACGCAGTATTTT. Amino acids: CASSNPGRGDTQYF.

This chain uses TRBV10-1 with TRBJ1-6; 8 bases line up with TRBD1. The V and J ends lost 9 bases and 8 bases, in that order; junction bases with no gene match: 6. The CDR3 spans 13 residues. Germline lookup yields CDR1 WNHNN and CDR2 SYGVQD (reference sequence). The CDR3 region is CASSTGADSPLHF. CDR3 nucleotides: TGCGCCAGTTCGACAGGGGCAGATTCACCCCTCCACTTT.

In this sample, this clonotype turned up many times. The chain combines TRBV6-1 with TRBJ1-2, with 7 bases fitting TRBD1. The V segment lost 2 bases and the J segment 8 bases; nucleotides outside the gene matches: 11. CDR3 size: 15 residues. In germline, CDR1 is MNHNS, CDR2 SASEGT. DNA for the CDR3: TGTGCCAGCAGTGAATTCGTGGGGACAGCGGGGGGCTACACCTTC. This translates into CASSEFVGTAGGYTF.

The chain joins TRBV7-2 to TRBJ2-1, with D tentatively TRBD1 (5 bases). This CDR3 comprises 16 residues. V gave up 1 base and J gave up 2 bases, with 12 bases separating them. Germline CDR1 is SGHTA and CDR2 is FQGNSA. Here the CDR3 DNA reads TGTGCCAGCAGCTTAGAACTCCCAGGGACCTACAATGAGCAGTTCTTC. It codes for CASSLELPGTYNEQFF.

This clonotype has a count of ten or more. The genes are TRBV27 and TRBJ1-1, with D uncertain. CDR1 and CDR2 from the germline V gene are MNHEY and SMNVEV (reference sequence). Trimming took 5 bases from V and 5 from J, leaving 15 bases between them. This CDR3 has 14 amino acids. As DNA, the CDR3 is TGTGCCAGCAGTCCATATAGCGGGAGGACTGAAGCTTTCTTT. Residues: CASSPYSGRTEAFF.

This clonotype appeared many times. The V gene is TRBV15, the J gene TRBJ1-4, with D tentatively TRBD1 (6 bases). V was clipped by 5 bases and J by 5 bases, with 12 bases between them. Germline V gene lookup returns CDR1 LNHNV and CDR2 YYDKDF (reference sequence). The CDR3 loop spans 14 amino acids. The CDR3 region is CATSDGQINEKLFF. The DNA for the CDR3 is TGTGCCACCAGCGATGGACAGATCAATGAAAAACTGTTTTTT.

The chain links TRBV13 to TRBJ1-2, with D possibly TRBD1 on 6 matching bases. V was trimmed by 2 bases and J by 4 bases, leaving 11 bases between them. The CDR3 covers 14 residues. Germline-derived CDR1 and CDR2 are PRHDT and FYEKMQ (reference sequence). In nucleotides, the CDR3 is TGTGCCAGCAGCTTAAGTGGGGGCCTCTATGGCTACACCTTC. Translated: CASSLSGGLYGYTF. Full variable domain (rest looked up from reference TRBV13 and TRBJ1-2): AAGVIQSPRHLIKEKRETATLKCYPIPRHDTVYWYQQGPGQDPQFLISFYEKMQSDKGSIPDRFSAQQFSDYHSELNMSSLELGDSALYFCASSLSGGLYGYTFGSGTRLTVV.

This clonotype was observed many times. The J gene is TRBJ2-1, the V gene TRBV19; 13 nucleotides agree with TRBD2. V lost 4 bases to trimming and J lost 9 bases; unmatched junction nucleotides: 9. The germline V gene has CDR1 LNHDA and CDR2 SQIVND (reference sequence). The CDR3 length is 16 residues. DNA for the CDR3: TGTGCCAGTAGTAAAATACGGACTAGCGGGAGTAGTGAGCAGTTCTTC. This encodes CASSKIRTSGSSEQFF.

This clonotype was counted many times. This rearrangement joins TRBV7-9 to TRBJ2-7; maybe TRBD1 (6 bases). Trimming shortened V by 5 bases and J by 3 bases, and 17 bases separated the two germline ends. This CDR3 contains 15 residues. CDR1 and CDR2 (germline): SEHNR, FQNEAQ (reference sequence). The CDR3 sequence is CASSPPHGTFYEQYV. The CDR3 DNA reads TGTGCCAGCAGCCCACCCCACGGGACATTCTACGAGCAGTACGTC.

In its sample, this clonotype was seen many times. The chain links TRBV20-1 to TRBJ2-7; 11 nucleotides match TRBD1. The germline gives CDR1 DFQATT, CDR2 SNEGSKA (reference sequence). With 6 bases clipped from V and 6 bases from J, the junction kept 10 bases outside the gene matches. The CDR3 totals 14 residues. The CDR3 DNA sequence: TGCAGTGCCGGCCCCGGACAGGGGGCTTTCGAGCAGTACTTC. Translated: CSAGPGQGAFEQYF.

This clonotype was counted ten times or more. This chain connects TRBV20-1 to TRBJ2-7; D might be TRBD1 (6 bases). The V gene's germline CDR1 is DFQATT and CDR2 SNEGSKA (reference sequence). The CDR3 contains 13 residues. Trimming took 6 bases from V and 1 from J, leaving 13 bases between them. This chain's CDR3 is CSATGHQSYEQYF. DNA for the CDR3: TGCAGTGCAACGGGACACCAATCCTACGAGCAGTACTTC.

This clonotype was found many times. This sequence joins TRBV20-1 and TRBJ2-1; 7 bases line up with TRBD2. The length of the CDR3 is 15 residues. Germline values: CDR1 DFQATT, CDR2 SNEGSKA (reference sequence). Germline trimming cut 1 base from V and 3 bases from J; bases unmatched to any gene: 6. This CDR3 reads CSARGERGFYNEQFF. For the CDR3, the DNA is TGCAGTGCTAGAGGGGAGCGGGGTTTCTACAATGAGCAGTTCTTC.